Listed below are T cell receptor beta chains from one sample, sequenced in a study of CXCR3-negative and CXCR3-positive naive CD8 T cells. For each CDR3 protein, TCRdb gives one entry from its re-call of the 5' RACE reads, without DNA. The data show tens of thousands of distinct CDR3 sequences, and the top ten clones hold 10% to 13%. The material sequenced was memory CD8+ T cells from blood. All receptors derive from a human donor in good health. Some clones in this sample may be carry-over from other donors' samples. Each CDR3 is given with its conserved first and last residue. The order of the fields is clone size, J gene, V gene, CDR3 protein. A row's size may be missing; if present it is once, few, many or a size class.

NA	TRBJ1-6	TRBV7-8	CASSFGIYGENSPLHF
NA	TRBJ2-1	TRBV7-9	CASSPLAGGRNEQFF
NA	TRBJ2-3	TRBV7-9	CASRLGGTFTDTQYF
NA	TRBJ2-1	TRBV28	CATSLGSGLAFDEQFF
NA	TRBJ2-1	TRBV20-1	CSARLPSSYNEQFF
NA	TRBJ2-7	TRBV7-9	CASSSTLGRDEQYF
NA	TRBJ2-3	TRBV29-1	CSAALATETSGFTDTQYF
NA	TRBJ1-6	TRBV4-3	CASSHLTGRLDSPLHF
medium-sized	TRBJ2-6	TRBV20-1	CSGGPLGGANVLTF
NA	TRBJ2-1	TRBV10-3	CAISESLAGGDYEQFF
medium-sized	TRBJ2-1	TRBV2	CASSEGLGPSNEQFF
NA	TRBJ2-1	TRBV15	CATSRGVSLSSYNEQFF
NA	TRBJ2-7	TRBV12-3/TRBV12-4	CASSWDRGPYEQYF
NA	TRBJ2-2	TRBV4-3	CASSQDQKLAGNTGELFF
NA	TRBJ1-5	TRBV7-8	CASSLVDSSNPPQHF
NA	TRBJ1-2	TRBV5-6	CASSVKRQTYGYTF
NA	TRBJ2-5	TRBV7-9	CASSSLSGVETQYF
NA	TRBJ1-1	TRBV28	CASSHRGGTTEAFF
NA	TRBJ2-3	TRBV20-1	CSSTSAGGGRYSSTDTQYF
NA	TRBJ2-3	TRBV29-1	CSVLPSLASADTQYF
NA	TRBJ2-1	TRBV29-1	CSVEGLAGGSSYNEQFF
medium-sized	TRBJ1-2	TRBV7-8	CASTPSGGGYYYGYTF
NA	TRBJ1-4	TRBV12-3/TRBV12-4	CASSLPQGATNEKLFF
NA	TRBJ2-5	TRBV27	CASRGNQETQYF
NA	TRBJ2-3	TRBV20-1	CSAKVPWTGGFADTQYF
NA	TRBJ2-7	TRBV21-1	CASCRRTYEQYF
NA	TRBJ2-7	TRBV9	CASSTGLADSYEQYF
NA	TRBJ2-3	TRBV12-3/TRBV12-4	CASSSVTWGSDTQYF
NA	TRBJ2-5	TRBV7-9	CASRQTRQVYQETQYF
NA	TRBJ2-7	TRBV4-3	CASSQVGQGAHEQYF